The clone carrying this T cell receptor beta chain was recorded once. What it recognizes is unknown. The sample comes from a study of cytomegalovirus exposure and HLA in healthy donors. Study-level results: Earlier analysis looked at TCR beta V segments, and most were productive about 87% or about 30% of the time. As a later analysis showed, a missense DCLRE1C variant was linked to trimming of TCR beta V- and J-genes.

The PCR ran on 60 Vbeta and 13 Jbeta primers. Repertoires were generated with immunoSEQ multiplex PCR, while TCRdb's copy carries only in-frame clones and drops some. The sample lists about 200,000 clones, 55% to 75% occurring once. Trimming took 5 bases from V and 4 from J; bases not matched to a gene: 15. Germline CDR1 is MDHEN and CDR2 is SYDVKM. The length of the CDR3 is 17 residues. Material for sequencing was PBMCs. The V and J genes are TRBV28 and TRBJ1-2, with 8 nucleotides matching TRBD1. The TCR originated in a man in his forties in good health and CMV-seropositive. Here the CDR3 DNA reads TGTGCCAGCAGTCGGGGGACCGGGACAGGCCCCCTCTATGGCTACACCTTC. Its protein product is CASSRGTGTGPLYGYTF.